This is a list of T cell receptor beta chains from one sample in a study of T cells in localized non-small cell lung cancer. Sequencing was performed with immunoSEQ multiplex PCR; in TCRdb, only in-frame clones are kept and a portion is missing. The table includes roughly 40,000 clones, 81% detected once. Sample: peripheral blood mononuclear cells, taken before any cancer treatment. The receptor source for this set is a male donor at least 60 years old with stage II lung adenocarcinoma. Each CDR3 is given without its conserved first and last residue.

TRBJ2-7,TRBV27,ASSRGWEQY
TRBJ2-5,TRBV19,ASTATGVETQY
TRBJ2-3,TRBV14,ASSQTSGANTDTQY
TRBJ1-5,TRBV28,ASSPRVSWGNQPQH
TRBJ1-3,TRBV28,ASRDGRAVTGNTIY
TRBJ2-5,TRBV28,ASSLGEGDRTTQY
TRBJ2-7,TRBV7-2,ASSSPNFYEQY
TRBJ1-5,TRBV19,ASSSEGAQPQH
TRBJ2-1,TRBV5-1,ASSLDLAGREQF
TRBJ1-2,TRBV2,ASSESREGRYT
TRBJ1-1,TRBV11-3,ASSPTAGGNTEAF
TRBJ2-7,TRBV30,AWSGDRGISYEQY
TRBJ2-2,TRBV28,ASSLEGDATGELF
TRBJ1-2,TRBV7-2,ASSLFPAGTNYGYT
TRBJ2-1,TRBV7-2,ASSPTRDSYNEQF
TRBJ1-1,TRBV2,ASSLTQLNTEAF
TRBJ1-1,TRBV5-1,ASSPRGGLNTEAF
TRBJ1-4,TRBV6-6,ASKLDSLEKLF
TRBJ2-5,TRBV19,ASSKMDGGSQTQY
TRBJ2-3,TRBV29-1,SVHFLLGTGLSTDTQY
TRBJ2-7,TRBV30,AYTGDSSYERY
TRBJ2-7,TRBV7-2,ASSNNRGGYEQY
TRBJ2-7,TRBV19,ASSPGAGRLYEQY
TRBJ2-3,TRBV10-3,AISESSDNTDTQY
TRBJ2-7,TRBV19,ASSSGRAYEQY
TRBJ1-1,TRBV6-5,ASSQTGGYTEAF
TRBJ2-7,TRBV18,ASSSGTPYEQY
TRBJ2-2,TRBV29-1,SVVGTANTGELF
TRBJ2-1,TRBV7-9,ASSFMGGPDNEQF
TRBJ1-1,TRBV28,ASSFSSHWNTEAF
TRBJ2-3,TRBV7-9,ASAGVTDTQY
TRBJ1-4,TRBV4-2,ASKVADSATNEKLF
TRBJ1-2,TRBV5-4,ASSNYQGAGGYT
TRBJ1-2,TRBV5-4,ASSLEAIYGYT
TRBJ2-1,TRBV6-4,ASSDSGEGHNEQF
TRBJ1-5,TRBV6-5,ASSQGAGNQPQH
TRBJ2-3,TRBV5-1,ASSRDRGPTDTQY
TRBJ2-3,TRBV21-1,ASFVGLTDTQY
TRBJ1-2,TRBV1,TSSQDRRGYT
TRBJ2-5,TRBV13,ASSLEVYGLPETQY
TRBJ2-3,TRBV9,ASSVTQGADTQY
TRBJ1-1,TRBV7-2,ASSPQWGFDAF
TRBJ2-1,TRBV7-9,ASSLGSGRWQF
TRBJ2-7,TRBV5-8,ASRTGTNTYEQY
TRBJ1-1,TRBV7-2,ASSLQRNTEAF
TRBJ2-7,TRBV28,ASSRPGVESREQY